This T cell receptor beta chain was obtained from a study of blood T cells in healthy people across ages. The use of a sample-barcoded 5' primer and a J-beta primer mix characterized a second PCR of roughly 6 to 11 cycles. The authors tagged each cDNA molecule using a template-switch adaptor with 12 random nucleotides. TCRdb passed the 5' RACE reads through MiXCR, listing each CDR3 protein once. The sample lists about 1.8 million distinct CDR3 sequences, just under 50% occurring once. The V end was cut by 4 bases, the J end by 0 bases, with 13 bases between. The CDR3 runs to 16 residues. Germline-derived CDR1 and CDR2 are SQVTM and ANQGSEA. In regard to this clonotype: What it binds is unknown.

Findings and caveats of the study: As age increased, TCR beta diversity per million T cells fell in a roughly linear fashion. Calculation of diversity from one million T cells yielded estimates considered to be underestimates.

The chain employs TRBV29-1 and TRBJ2-6; no firm D call. Sequencing was performed on blood. The sequence was collected from a woman between 40 and 55 years old in good health. CDR3 amino acids: CSVVFSYYSGANVLTF. CDR3 coding DNA: TGCAGCGTTGTTTTCAGCTATTACTCTGGGGCCAACGTCCTGACTTTC.